This TCR beta chain was captured in a study of blood T cell repertoires in COVID-19. V lost 0 bases to trimming and J lost 5 bases, with 19 bases between them. Looked up from germline, CDR1 is GTSNPN and CDR2 is SVGIG (reference sequence). The CDR3 is 16 amino acids. Authors' analysis steps: Quantification of nucleated cells was approximated via reference gene primer amplification. Data came from immunoSEQ multiplex PCR; TCRdb stores just in-frame clones and leaves some out. The V and J calls and clone size come from that table; D and trimming were worked out from the DNA. The table lists 150,000 or so clones, 75% to 90% of them singletons.

The source is a man aged 55 to 70 with active or convalescent COVID-19. The sequencing input was peripheral blood. V usage is TRBV30 and J usage is TRBJ2-5; D may be TRBD1 (6 bases). The CDR3 nucleotides read TGTGCCTGGAGTGTACTAGGGGAAACCCAGGGGGAGACCCAGTACTTC. Residues: CAWSVLGETQGETQYF.